The next 7 T cell receptor beta chains were all read from a single sample in a study of memory CD4+ T cells and cytomegalovirus serostatus. The method was immunoSEQ multiplex PCR; TCRdb's version includes in-frame clones alone and lacks a portion of them. The sample has 55,000 to 65,000 clones; 82% are singletons. Single viable CD3+CD4+CD8-CD45RO+ cells were sorted as the memory CD4+ T cells. Sample: memory CD4+ T cells from blood. The source of these receptors is an adult in good health and CMV-seronegative. Some clones in this sample may be carry-over from other donors' samples.

J is TRBJ2-1 and V is TRBV18; no firm D call. Germline assignment: CDR1 KGHSH and CDR2 LQKENI. Trimming took 4 bases from V and 4 from J, leaving 8 bases between them. The CDR3 loop spans 13 amino acids. The CDR3: CASSHGSYNEQFF. CDR3 sequence (DNA): TGTGCCAGCTCACACGGAAGTTACAATGAGCAGTTCTTC.

The V call is TRBV7-9, the J call TRBJ1-1; no reliable D call. CDR1 and CDR2 from the germline V gene are SEHNR and FQNEAQ (reference sequence). Trimming took off 1 base at V and 7 bases at J, with 10 bases between the two ends. The CDR3 runs to 13 residues. The CDR3 loop reads CASSLDGQLEAFF. The DNA of the CDR3 is TGTGCCAGCAGCTTAGATGGTCAGCTTGAAGCTTTCTTT.

A few counts support this clone. V gene TRBV28 combines with J gene TRBJ1-5; no clear D gene. The germline V gene has CDR1 MDHEN and CDR2 SYDVKM. The CDR3 spans 13 residues. Trimming removed 6 bases at V and 2 bases at J, with 8 bases between. CDR3 sequence (DNA): TGTGCCAGCAGGGGGTTGCGCAATCAGCCCCAGCATTTT. As protein: CASRGLRNQPQHF.

In this sample, this clone is medium-sized. The V gene is TRBV6-5, the J gene TRBJ2-7; D is ambiguous. The ends were cut back, 2 bases at V and 3 bases at J, with 14 bases in the middle. Germline loops: CDR1 MNHEY, CDR2 SVGAGI. This CDR3 contains 15 residues. The CDR3 coding sequence is TGTGCCAGCAGTTACGGGTCGGGTCCGGACTACGAGCAGTACTTC. Its translation: CASSYGSGPDYEQYF.

This clone occurred once. The chain links TRBV29-1 to TRBJ2-3; the D is unclear. Germline loops: CDR1 SQVTM, CDR2 ANQGSEA. V gave up 4 bases and J gave up 2 bases, with 10 bases separating them. The CDR3 has 13 residues. This chain's CDR3 is CSVGSSHTDTQYF. In DNA, the CDR3 is TGCAGCGTTGGAAGCAGCCACACAGATACGCAGTATTTT.

The chain employs TRBV30 and TRBJ2-7; TRBD2 matches 7 bases. V was pared by 4 bases and J by 7 bases, with 4 bases of the junction left unmatched. CDR1 is GTSNPN, CDR2 SVGIG, per germline (reference sequence). This CDR3 contains 11 residues. This CDR3 reads CAWTHGGEQYF. In DNA form, the CDR3 reads TGTGCCTGGACCCACGGGGGGGAGCAGTACTTC.

The rearrangement links TRBV28 to TRBJ2-3; D may be TRBD1 (8 bases). V lost 6 bases and J lost 5, with 15 bases in between. The CDR3 has 14 residues. From germline, CDR1 is MDHEN and CDR2 SYDVKM. The CDR3 reads CASSTTGEGDTQYF. The CDR3 nucleotides read TGTGCCAGCAGCACGACAGGGGAGGGAGATACGCAGTATTTT.